This entry lists 6 T cell receptor beta chains sequenced from one sample in a study of response to subunit inactivated influenza vaccine. MiXCR, run by TCRdb on the RT-PCR reads, gives a single entry per CDR3 protein. Among 600,000 to 850,000 distinct CDR3 sequences listed, 14% were seen once. This specimen was PBMCs from blood, taken approximately 15 days before vaccination. Receptors originate from a man aged 45-60 years who received an inactivated influenza vaccine.

This clonotype was detected ten times or more. The V and J genes are TRBV5-1 and TRBJ2-2; 10 nucleotides match TRBD1. The germline gives CDR1 SGHRS, CDR2 YFSETQ. The CDR3 runs 17 residues. After removal of 4 bases from V and 4 bases from J, the junction contained 10 bases not matched to a gene. CDR3 DNA: TGCGCCAGCAGCGCGAGAACACGGACAGGGGGCACCGGGGAGCTGTTTTTT. Translating it yields CASSARTRTGGTGELFF.

V is TRBV6-2 or TRBV6-3 and J is TRBJ1-5, with D perhaps matching TRBD1 (5 bases). Trimming took off 6 bases at V and 4 bases at J, with 7 bases between the two ends. Germline V gene lookup returns CDR1 MNHEY and CDR2 SVGEGT. CDR3 size: 12 residues. DNA for the CDR3: TGTGCCAGCAGGCGACAGAATCAGCCCCAGCATTTT. Translating it yields CASRRQNQPQHF.

The chain carries TRBV15 and TRBJ2-7; TRBD1 matches 10 bases. V dropped 3 bases and J dropped 3; count of bases not matched to a gene: 5. The CDR3 runs 15 residues. From germline, CDR1 is LNHNV and CDR2 YYDKDF (reference sequence). The CDR3 here is CATSSPGTGDYEQYF. CDR3 bases: TGTGCCACCAGCAGCCCCGGGACAGGGGACTACGAGCAGTACTTC.

This clonotype has a count of ten or more. The rearrangement joins TRBV28 to TRBJ2-3, with D possibly TRBD1 on 5 matching bases. Germline V gene lookup returns CDR1 MDHEN and CDR2 SYDVKM. V lost 6 bases, J lost 4 bases, and 26 bases lay in between. The CDR3 extends over 18 amino acids. The CDR3 loop reads CASSRKWGARKSPDTQYF. The DNA of the CDR3 is TGTGCCAGCAGCCGTAAGTGGGGCGCTAGAAAGTCCCCAGATACGCAGTATTTT.

J is TRBJ1-1 and V is TRBV6-2 or TRBV6-3; perhaps TRBD1 as D (6 bases). CDR3 length: 15 residues. The germline V gene encodes CDR1 MNHEY and CDR2 SVGEGT. Trimming pared 0 bases from V and 4 bases from J, leaving 12 bases between. CDR3 bases: TGTGCCAGCAGTTACTCGAGGGGGGCGAGCACTGAAGCTTTCTTT. Residues: CASSYSRGASTEAFF.

This rearrangement joins TRBV19 to TRBJ1-2, with 7 bases identical to TRBD1. Germline V gene data show CDR1 as LNHDA and CDR2 as SQIVND (reference sequence). This CDR3 is 14 amino acids long. V shed 7 bases, J shed 2 bases, and the junction held 7 bases outside the gene matches. For the CDR3, the DNA is TGTGCCAGTACCCGGGACAGAAGGAACTATGGCTACACCTTC. This codes for CASTRDRRNYGYTF.